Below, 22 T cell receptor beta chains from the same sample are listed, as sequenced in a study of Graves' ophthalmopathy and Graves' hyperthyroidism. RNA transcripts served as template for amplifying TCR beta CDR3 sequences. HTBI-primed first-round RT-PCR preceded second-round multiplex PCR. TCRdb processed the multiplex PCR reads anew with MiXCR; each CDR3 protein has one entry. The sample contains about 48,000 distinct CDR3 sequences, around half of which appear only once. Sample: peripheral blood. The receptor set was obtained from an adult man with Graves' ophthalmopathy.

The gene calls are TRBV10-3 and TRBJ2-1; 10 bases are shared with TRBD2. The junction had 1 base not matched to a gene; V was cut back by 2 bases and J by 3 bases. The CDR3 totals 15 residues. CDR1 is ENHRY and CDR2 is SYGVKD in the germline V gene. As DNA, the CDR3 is TGTGCCATCAGTGAGCCTAGCGGGAGCTACAATGAGCAGTTCTTC. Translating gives CAISEPSGSYNEQFF.

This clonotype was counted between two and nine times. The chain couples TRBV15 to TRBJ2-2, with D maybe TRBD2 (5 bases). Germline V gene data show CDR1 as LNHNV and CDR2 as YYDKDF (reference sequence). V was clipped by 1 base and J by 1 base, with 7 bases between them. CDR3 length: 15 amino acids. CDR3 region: CATSRARENTGELFF. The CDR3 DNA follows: TGTGCCACCAGCAGAGCACGGGAGAACACCGGGGAGCTGTTTTTT.

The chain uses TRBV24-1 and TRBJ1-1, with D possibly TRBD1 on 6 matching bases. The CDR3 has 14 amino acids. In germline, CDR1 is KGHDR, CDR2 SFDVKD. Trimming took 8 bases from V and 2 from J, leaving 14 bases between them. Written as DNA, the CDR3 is TGTGCCACCACGAGGGGGGGGCCCAACACTGAAGCTTTCTTT. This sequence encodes CATTRGGPNTEAFF.

CDR3 residues: CASGQGNGEYGYTF. The CDR3 DNA reads TGTGCTAGTGGCCAGGGTAACGGGGAGTATGGCTACACCTTC. V is TRBV12-5 and J is TRBJ1-2; a weak D match, TRBD1 (5 bases). Germline V CDR1 and CDR2: LGHNT, FRNRAP. The CDR3 spans 14 residues. V lost 6 bases, J lost 5 bases, and 16 bases lay in between.

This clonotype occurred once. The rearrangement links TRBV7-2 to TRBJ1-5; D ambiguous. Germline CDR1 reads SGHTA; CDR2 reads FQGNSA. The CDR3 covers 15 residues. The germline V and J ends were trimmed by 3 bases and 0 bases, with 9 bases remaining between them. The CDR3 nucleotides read TGTGCCAGCAGCTTGACACCCCTTAGCAATCAGCCCCAGCATTTT. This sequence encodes CASSLTPLSNQPQHF.

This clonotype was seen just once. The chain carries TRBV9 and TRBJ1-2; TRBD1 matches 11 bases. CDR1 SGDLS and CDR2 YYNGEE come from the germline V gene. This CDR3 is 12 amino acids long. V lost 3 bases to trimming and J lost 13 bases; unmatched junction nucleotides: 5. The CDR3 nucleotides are TGTGCCAGCAGCGGGACAGGGGGCATCAGCACCTTC. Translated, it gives CASSGTGGISTF.

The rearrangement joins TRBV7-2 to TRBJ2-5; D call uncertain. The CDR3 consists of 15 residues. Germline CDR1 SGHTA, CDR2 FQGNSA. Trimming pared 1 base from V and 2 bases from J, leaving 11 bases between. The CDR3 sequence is CASSLVAAAQETQYF. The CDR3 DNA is TGTGCCAGCAGCTTAGTGGCGGCGGCACAAGAGACCCAGTACTTC. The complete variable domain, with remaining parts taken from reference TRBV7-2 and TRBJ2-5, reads GAGVSQSPSNKVTEKGKDVELRCDPISGHTALYWYRQSLGQGLEFLIYFQGNSAPDKSGLPSDRFSAERTGGSVSTLTIQRTQQEDSAVYLCASSLVAAAQETQYFGPGTRLLVL.

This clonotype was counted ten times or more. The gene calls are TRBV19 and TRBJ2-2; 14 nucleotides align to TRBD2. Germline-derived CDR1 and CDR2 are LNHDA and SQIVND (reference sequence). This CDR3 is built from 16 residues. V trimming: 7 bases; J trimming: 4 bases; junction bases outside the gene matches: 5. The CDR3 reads CASKPGLAGGTGELFF. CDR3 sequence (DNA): TGTGCCAGTAAACCTGGACTAGCGGGAGGCACCGGGGAGCTGTTTTTT.

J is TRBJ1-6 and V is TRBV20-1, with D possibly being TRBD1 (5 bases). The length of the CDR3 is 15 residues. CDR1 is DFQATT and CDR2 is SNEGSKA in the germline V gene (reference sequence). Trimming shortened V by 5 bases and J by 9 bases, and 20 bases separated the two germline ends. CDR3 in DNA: TGCAGTGCTCCTAAACACACGGGGGGAGGTTCACCCCTCCACTTT. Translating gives CSAPKHTGGGSPLHF.

In DNA form, the CDR3 reads TGTGCCAGCAGCTTAGTGCCTAGCGGGGGGACATCCGGTGAAAAACTGTTTTTT. Translated: CASSLVPSGGTSGEKLFF. The chain is built from TRBV7-2 and TRBJ1-4; a weak D match, TRBD1 (6 bases). Germline CDR1 SGHTA, CDR2 FQGNSA. The CDR3 spans 18 residues. The V end lost 1 base, the J end lost 7 bases, and 22 bases lay between the germline ends.

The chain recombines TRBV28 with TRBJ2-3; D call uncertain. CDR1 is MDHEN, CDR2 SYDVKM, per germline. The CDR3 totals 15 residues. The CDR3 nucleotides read TGTGTCAGTCTCCCACACTGGAGTAGCACAGATACGCAGTATTTT. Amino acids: CVSLPHWSSTDTQYF. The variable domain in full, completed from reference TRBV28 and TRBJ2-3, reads DVKVTQSSRYLVKRTGEKVFLECVQDMDHENMFWYRQDPGLGLRLIYFSYDVKMKEKGDIPEGYSVSREKKERFSLILESASTNQTSMYLCVSLPHWSSTDTQYFGPGTRLTVL.

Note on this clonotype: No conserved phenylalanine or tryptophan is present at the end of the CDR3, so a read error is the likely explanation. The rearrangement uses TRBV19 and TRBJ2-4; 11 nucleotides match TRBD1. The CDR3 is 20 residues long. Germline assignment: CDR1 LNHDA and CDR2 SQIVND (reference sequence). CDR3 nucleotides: TGTGCCAGTAGTATCGGCCTGGGACAGGGGGGTCTCCTGGCCAAAAACATCCAGTACGTC. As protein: CASSIGLGQGGLLAKNIQYV.

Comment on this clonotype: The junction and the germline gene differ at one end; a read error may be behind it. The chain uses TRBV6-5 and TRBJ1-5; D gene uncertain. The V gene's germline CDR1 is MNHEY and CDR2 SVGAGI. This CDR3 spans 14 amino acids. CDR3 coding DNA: TGTGCCAGCAGTTCAACGTGGGGTGATGAGCCCCAGCGTTTT. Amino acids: CASSSTWGDEPQRF.

This CDR3 reads CASSLAGQRQETQYF. The DNA of the CDR3 is TGTGCCAGCAGCTTAGCAGGGCAGCGCCAAGAGACCCAGTACTTC. The rearrangement joins TRBV7-8 to TRBJ2-5; D is uncertain. V shed 0 bases and J shed 1 base, with 9 bases lying between them. The CDR3 spans 15 residues. Germline V gene lookup returns CDR1 SGHVS and CDR2 FQNEAQ.

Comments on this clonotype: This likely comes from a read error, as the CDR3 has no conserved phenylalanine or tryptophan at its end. For the CDR3, the DNA is TGTGCCAGCAGTGGCCTAGCGGACACCGGGGAGCTGTTTCTT. This sequence encodes CASSGLADTGELFL. This sequence joins TRBV2 and TRBJ2-2, with 7 bases identical to TRBD2. V lost 4 bases, J lost 3 bases, and 2 bases stayed unmatched. CDR3 length: 14 amino acids. Germline values: CDR1 SNHLY, CDR2 FYNNEI.

CDR3 nucleotide sequence: TGCAGTGCTGAGGGATTTGCTCGATCCTACAATGAGCAGTTCTTC. Its protein is CSAEGFARSYNEQFF. The V call is TRBV20-1, the J call TRBJ2-1, with D possibly being TRBD2 (5 bases). The CDR3 runs 15 residues. The germline V and J ends were trimmed by 5 bases and 1 base, with 15 bases remaining between them. Germline CDR1 reads DFQATT; CDR2 reads SNEGSKA (reference sequence).

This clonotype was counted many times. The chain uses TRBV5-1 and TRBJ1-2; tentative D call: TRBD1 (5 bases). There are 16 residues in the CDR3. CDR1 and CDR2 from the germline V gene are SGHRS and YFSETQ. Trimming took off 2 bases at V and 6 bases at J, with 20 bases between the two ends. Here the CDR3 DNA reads TGCGCCAGCAGCTTTGGCAGGGTGAATTTTGAGAATGGCTACACCTTC. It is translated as CASSFGRVNFENGYTF.

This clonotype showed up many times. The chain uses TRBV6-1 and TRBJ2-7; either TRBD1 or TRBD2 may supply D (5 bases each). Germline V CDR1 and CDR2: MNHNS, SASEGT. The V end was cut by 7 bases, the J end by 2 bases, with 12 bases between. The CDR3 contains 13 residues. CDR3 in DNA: TGTGCCAGCAACCCACGGGGCACCTACGAGCAGTACTTC. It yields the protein CASNPRGTYEQYF.

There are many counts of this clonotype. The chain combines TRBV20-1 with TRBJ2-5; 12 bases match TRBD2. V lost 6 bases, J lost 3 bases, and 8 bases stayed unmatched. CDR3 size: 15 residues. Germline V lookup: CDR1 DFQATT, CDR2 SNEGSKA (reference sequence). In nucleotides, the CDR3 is TGCAGTGCAAAAATTTCTAGCGGGGGGGAAGAGACCCAGTACTTC. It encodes CSAKISSGGEETQYF.

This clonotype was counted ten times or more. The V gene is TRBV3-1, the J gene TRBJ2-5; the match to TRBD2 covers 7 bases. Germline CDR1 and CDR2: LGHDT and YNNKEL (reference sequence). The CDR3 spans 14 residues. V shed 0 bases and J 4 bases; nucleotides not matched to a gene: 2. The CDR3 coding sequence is TGTGCCAGCAGCCAAGAGGCTAGCGGAGAGACCCAGTACTTC. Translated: CASSQEASGETQYF.

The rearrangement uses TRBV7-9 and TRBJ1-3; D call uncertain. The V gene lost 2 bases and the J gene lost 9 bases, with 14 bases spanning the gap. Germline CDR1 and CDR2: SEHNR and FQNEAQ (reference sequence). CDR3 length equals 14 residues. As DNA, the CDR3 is TGTGCCAGCAGCTTACCGGGAGCTGGAGGCACCATATATTTT. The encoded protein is CASSLPGAGGTIYF.

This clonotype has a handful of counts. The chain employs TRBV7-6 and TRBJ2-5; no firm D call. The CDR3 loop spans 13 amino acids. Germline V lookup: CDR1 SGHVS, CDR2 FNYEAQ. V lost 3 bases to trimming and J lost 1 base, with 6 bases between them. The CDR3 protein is CASSFGLQETQYF. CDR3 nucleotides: TGTGCCAGCAGCTTTGGGCTCCAAGAGACCCAGTACTTC.